Following are 19 T cell receptor beta chains from one sample sequenced in a study of response to subunit inactivated influenza vaccine. TCRdb fed the RT-PCR reads into MiXCR, producing one record per CDR3 protein. The table has roughly 700,000 distinct CDR3 sequences, 14% seen once. Specimen: PBMCs from blood, collected less than 15 days before vaccination. Receptors originate from a man aged 45 to 65 who received an inactivated influenza vaccine.

This clonotype showed up just a few times. The chain is built from TRBV10-3 and TRBJ2-7; no reliable D call. The CDR3 runs to 12 residues. Germline V lookup: CDR1 ENHRY, CDR2 SYGVKD. Trimming shortened V by 4 bases and J by 6 bases, and 10 bases separated the two germline ends. CDR3 protein: CAISGSRSEQYF. CDR3 nucleotides: TGTGCCATCAGTGGGTCGAGGTCCGAGCAGTACTTC.

At least ten counts were recorded for this clonotype. The rearrangement uses TRBV7-9 and TRBJ2-1; D may be TRBD2 (7 bases). The CDR3 has 15 residues. V was shortened by 7 bases and J by 6 bases, with 19 bases between the two germline ends. The germline V gene has CDR1 SEHNR and CDR2 FQNEAQ (reference sequence). CDR3 DNA: TGTGCCAGCACCCCTAGGGGGGGAGTTGGCAATGAGCAGTTCTTC. Encoded protein: CASTPRGGVGNEQFF.

The chain uses TRBV15 and TRBJ2-7; D tentatively reads TRBD1 or TRBD2 (6 bases each). The germline V gene encodes CDR1 LNHNV and CDR2 YYDKDF (reference sequence). The V and J ends lost 6 bases and 1 base respectively, with 10 bases between them. This CDR3 is built from 13 residues. CDR3 sequence (DNA): TGTGCCACCAGAGAGGGGGGATCCTACGAGCAGTACTTC. Its protein is CATREGGSYEQYF.

In this sample, this clonotype turned up a few times. The rearrangement links TRBV12-3 or TRBV12-4 to TRBJ2-7, with D perhaps TRBD1 or TRBD2 (5 bases each). V was cut by 6 bases and J by 11 bases, with 23 bases left in between. CDR3 length equals 14 residues. CDR3 sequence reads: CASRPAGTAVREYF. The CDR3 region has the DNA TGTGCCAGCAGGCCCGCCGGGACCGCGGTGCGGGAGTACTTC.

J is TRBJ2-1 and V is TRBV6-2 or TRBV6-3; 11 nucleotides line up with TRBD2. This CDR3 spans 15 amino acids. Germline CDR1 MNHEY, CDR2 SVGEGT. The trim removed 5 bases at V and 7 bases at J, leaving 7 bases unmatched. CDR3 sequence reads: CASSATSGGWNEQFF. The CDR3 nucleotides are TGTGCCAGCAGTGCCACTAGCGGGGGTTGGAATGAGCAGTTCTTC.

The rearrangement uses TRBV28 and TRBJ1-2; TRBD1 is a possible D gene (5 bases). The CDR3 totals 15 residues. Germline-derived CDR1 and CDR2 are MDHEN and SYDVKM. V lost 7 bases, J lost 2 bases, and 17 bases lay in between. CDR3 sequence reads: CASTRPGAPNYGYTF. Written as DNA, the CDR3 is TGTGCCAGCACCCGCCCCGGGGCACCCAACTATGGCTACACCTTC.

This clonotype was recorded many times. This chain joins TRBV4-1 and TRBJ2-2, with D maybe TRBD2 (6 bases). This CDR3 region has 15 residues. Germline-derived CDR1 and CDR2 are MGHRA and YSYEKL. With 0 bases removed from V and 3 bases from J, the gap between germline ends came to 8 bases. The CDR3 DNA reads TGCGCCAGCAGCCAAGAAGGAGGGGACACCGGGGAGCTGTTTTTT. Translating gives CASSQEGGDTGELFF.

This clonotype was found a few times. The chain carries TRBV4-3 and TRBJ2-1; D possibly corresponds to TRBD1 (6 bases). The germline gives CDR1 LGHNA, CDR2 YSLEER. Trimming removed 3 bases from V and 0 bases from J, with 18 bases in between. The length of the CDR3 is 18 residues. CDR3 nucleotides: TGCGCCAGCAGCCAGGAAATGTACCGGGACAACTCCTACAATGAGCAGTTCTTC. Translation: CASSQEMYRDNSYNEQFF.

This clonotype was recorded at least ten times. This chain uses TRBV6-5 with TRBJ2-7, with 9 bases fitting TRBD2. V dropped 3 bases and J dropped 2; count of bases not matched to a gene: 2. The CDR3 consists of 14 residues. Germline V gene data show CDR1 as MNHEY and CDR2 as SVGAGI. CDR3 sequence reads: CASSYLAGTYEQYF. The CDR3 nucleotides are TGTGCCAGCAGTTATCTAGCGGGAACCTACGAGCAGTACTTC.

The rearrangement uses TRBV5-1 and TRBJ2-5, with D possibly being TRBD2 (6 bases). V lost 4 bases to trimming and J lost 3 bases, with 10 bases between them. CDR1 is SGHRS, CDR2 YFSETQ, per germline. CDR3 length: 13 amino acids. The CDR3 DNA follows: TGCGCCAGCAGCACGGGGGAAGAAGAGACCCAGTACTTC. This sequence encodes CASSTGEEETQYF.

This clonotype was detected a few times. The chain uses TRBV7-3 and TRBJ2-1; TRBD1 might be the D (6 bases). The CDR3 spans 15 residues. Trimming left V 6 bases short and J 4 bases short, with 16 bases between. The germline V gene encodes CDR1 SGHTA and CDR2 FQGTGA. CDR3 in amino acids: CASSRDTGFYNEQFF. DNA for the CDR3: TGTGCCAGCAGTCGGGACACCGGTTTTTACAATGAGCAGTTCTTC.

The V and J genes are TRBV5-1 and TRBJ2-7, with D perhaps TRBD1 or TRBD2 (6 bases each). V dropped 0 bases and J dropped 2 bases, with 12 bases sitting between them. The CDR3 is 15 residues long. CDR1 is SGHRS and CDR2 is YFSETQ in the germline V gene. The CDR3 coding sequence is TGCGCCAGCAGCTTGGCCCCAGGGGAGGCCTACGAGCAGTACTTC. As protein: CASSLAPGEAYEQYF.

The chain is built from TRBV6-5 and TRBJ2-1, with 7 bases fitting TRBD1. Germline V gene lookup returns CDR1 MNHEY and CDR2 SVGAGI. V shed 1 base, J shed 3 bases, and the junction held 12 bases outside the gene matches. The CDR3 length is 18 residues. The CDR3 here is CASSYLRTGQLIYNEQFF. The CDR3 nucleotides are TGTGCCAGCAGTTACTTACGGACGGGACAGCTGATCTACAATGAGCAGTTCTTC.

This clonotype occurred many times. The rearrangement links TRBV4-3 to TRBJ1-2, with 9 bases lining up with TRBD1. Germline values: CDR1 LGHNA, CDR2 YSLEER. This CDR3 comprises 15 residues. V was clipped by 6 bases and J by 4 bases; unmatched bases: 9. The CDR3 protein is CASSLDRGDIYGYTF. The CDR3 DNA reads as TGCGCCAGCAGTCTCGACAGGGGGGATATCTATGGCTACACCTTC.

This clonotype has a handful of counts. The CDR3: CSARDLGVSTDTQYF. CDR3 nucleotide sequence: TGCAGTGCTAGAGATTTGGGCGTAAGCACAGATACGCAGTATTTT. This chain uses TRBV20-1 with TRBJ2-3, with D unresolved. V lost 0 bases and J lost 0, with 10 bases in between. The CDR3 has 15 residues. From germline, CDR1 is DFQATT and CDR2 SNEGSKA (reference sequence).

This clonotype was observed many times. The gene calls are TRBV12-3 or TRBV12-4 and TRBJ2-7, with D perhaps matching TRBD2 (7 bases). Trimming removed 2 bases at V and 4 bases at J, with 15 bases between. This CDR3 is built from 15 residues. The CDR3 protein is CASSLNPGGPYEQYF. The CDR3 nucleotides read TGTGCCAGCAGTTTAAACCCCGGGGGGCCATACGAGCAGTACTTC.

For this clonotype: A much larger clone sits a single nucleotide away, making a read error possible. CDR3 sequence: CSASGVSSYNEQFF. Here the CDR3 DNA reads TGCAGTGCTAGCGGGGTTAGCTCCTACAATGAGCAGTTCTTC. The chain carries TRBV20-1 and TRBJ2-1, with TRBD2 as a possible D gene (5 bases). V was trimmed by 3 bases and J by 0 bases, leaving 9 bases between them. The length of the CDR3 is 14 residues. Germline V CDR1 and CDR2: DFQATT, SNEGSKA (reference sequence).

This clonotype was picked up a small number of times. This sequence joins TRBV30 and TRBJ2-7; 7 nucleotides line up with TRBD2. With V trimmed by 0 bases and J by 6 bases, 2 bases remained unmatched. The germline CDR1 and CDR2 sequences are GTSNPN and SVGIG (reference sequence). This CDR3 has 12 residues. The CDR3 nucleotides read TGTGCCTGGAGTGTAGGGAGGGGCGAGCAGTACTTC. Translated, it gives CAWSVGRGEQYF.

This clonotype was seen repeatedly, ten times or more. This sequence joins TRBV3-1 and TRBJ2-3, with 10 bases aligning to TRBD2. The CDR3 contains 16 residues. CDR1 is LGHDT and CDR2 is YNNKEL in the germline V gene (reference sequence). Trimming removed 3 bases from V and 6 bases from J; junction bases left unmatched: 9. The DNA of the CDR3 is TGTGCCAGCAGCCATCAGGGGGGACTAGCGTCGGATACGCAGTATTTT. Protein sequence: CASSHQGGLASDTQYF.